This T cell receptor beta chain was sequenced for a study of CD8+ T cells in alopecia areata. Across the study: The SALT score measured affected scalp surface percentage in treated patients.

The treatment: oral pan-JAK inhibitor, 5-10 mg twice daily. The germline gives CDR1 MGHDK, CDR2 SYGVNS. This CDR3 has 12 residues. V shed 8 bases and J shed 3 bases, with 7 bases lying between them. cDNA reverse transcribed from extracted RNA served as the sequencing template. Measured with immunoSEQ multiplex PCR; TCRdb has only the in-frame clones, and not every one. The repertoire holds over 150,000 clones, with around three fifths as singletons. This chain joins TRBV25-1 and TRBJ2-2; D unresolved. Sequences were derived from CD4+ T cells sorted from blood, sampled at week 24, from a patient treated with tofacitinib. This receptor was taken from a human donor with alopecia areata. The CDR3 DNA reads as TGTGCCAGCCGTTATTACACCGGGGAGCTGTTTTTT. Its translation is CASRYYTGELFF.